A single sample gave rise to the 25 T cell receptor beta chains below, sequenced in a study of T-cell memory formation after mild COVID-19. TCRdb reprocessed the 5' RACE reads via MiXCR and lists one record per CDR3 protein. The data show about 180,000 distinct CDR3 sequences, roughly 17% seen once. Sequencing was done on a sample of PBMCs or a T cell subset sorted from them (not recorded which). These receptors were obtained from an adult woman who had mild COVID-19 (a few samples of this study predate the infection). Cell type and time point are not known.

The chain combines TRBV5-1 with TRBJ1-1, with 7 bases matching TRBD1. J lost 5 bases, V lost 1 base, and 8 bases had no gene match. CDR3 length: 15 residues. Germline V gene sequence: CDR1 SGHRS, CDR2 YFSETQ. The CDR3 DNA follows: TGCGCCAGCAGCTTGTCAGGGGGGATAAGAACTGAAGCTTTCTTT. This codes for CASSLSGGIRTEAFF.

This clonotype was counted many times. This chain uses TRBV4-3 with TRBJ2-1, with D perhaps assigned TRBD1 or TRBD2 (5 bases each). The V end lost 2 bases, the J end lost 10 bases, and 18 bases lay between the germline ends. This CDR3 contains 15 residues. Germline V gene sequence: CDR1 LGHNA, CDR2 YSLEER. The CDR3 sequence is CASSQSGPLSGEQFF. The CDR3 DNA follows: TGCGCCAGCAGCCAATCGGGACCCCTCTCCGGGGAGCAGTTCTTC.

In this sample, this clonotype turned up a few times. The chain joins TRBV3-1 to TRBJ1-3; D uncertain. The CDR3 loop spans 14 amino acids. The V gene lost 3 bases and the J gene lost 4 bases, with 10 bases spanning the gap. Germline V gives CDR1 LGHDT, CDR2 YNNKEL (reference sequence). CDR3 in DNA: TGTGCCAGCAGCCAGTCCGATCGGGGAAACACCATATATTTT. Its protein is CASSQSDRGNTIYF. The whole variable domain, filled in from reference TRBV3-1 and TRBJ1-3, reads DTAVSQTPKYLVTQMGNDKSIKCEQNLGHDTMYWYKQDSKKFLKIMFSYNNKELIINETVPNRFSPKSPDKAHLNLHINSLELGDSAVYFCASSQSDRGNTIYFGEGSWLTVV.

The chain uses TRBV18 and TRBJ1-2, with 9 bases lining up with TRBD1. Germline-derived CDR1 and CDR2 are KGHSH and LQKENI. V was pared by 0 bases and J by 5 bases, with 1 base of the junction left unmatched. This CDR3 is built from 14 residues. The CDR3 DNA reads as TGTGCCAGCTCACCACCGGACAGGGGATATGGCTACACCTTC. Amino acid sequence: CASSPPDRGYGYTF.

The CDR3 region is CATSAPLNTGELFF. The CDR3 bases are TGTGCCACCTCGGCCCCTCTAAACACCGGGGAGCTGTTTTTT. V usage is TRBV24-1 and J usage is TRBJ2-2, with D uncertain. The V end was cut by 9 bases, the J end by 2 bases, with 12 bases between. There are 14 residues in the CDR3. Per germline, CDR1 KGHDR and CDR2 SFDVKD.

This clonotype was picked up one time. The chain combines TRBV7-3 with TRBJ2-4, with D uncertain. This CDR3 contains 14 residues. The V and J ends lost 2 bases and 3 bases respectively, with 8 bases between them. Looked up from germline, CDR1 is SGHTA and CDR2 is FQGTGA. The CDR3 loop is CASSLEPSKNIQYF. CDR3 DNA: TGTGCCAGCAGCTTAGAACCTAGCAAAAACATTCAGTACTTC. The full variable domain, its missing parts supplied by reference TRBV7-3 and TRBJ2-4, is GAGVSQTPSNKVTEKGKYVELRCDPISGHTALYWYRQSLGQGPEFLIYFQGTGAADDSGLPNDRFFAVRPEGSVSTLKIQRTERGDSAVYLCASSLEPSKNIQYFGAGTRLSVL.

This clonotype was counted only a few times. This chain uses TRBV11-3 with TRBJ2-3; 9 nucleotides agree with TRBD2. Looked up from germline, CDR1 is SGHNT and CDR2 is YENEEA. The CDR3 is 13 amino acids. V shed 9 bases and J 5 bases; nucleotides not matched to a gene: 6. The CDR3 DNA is TGTGCCAGTCATAGCGGGAGTATAGATACGCAGTATTTT. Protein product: CASHSGSIDTQYF.

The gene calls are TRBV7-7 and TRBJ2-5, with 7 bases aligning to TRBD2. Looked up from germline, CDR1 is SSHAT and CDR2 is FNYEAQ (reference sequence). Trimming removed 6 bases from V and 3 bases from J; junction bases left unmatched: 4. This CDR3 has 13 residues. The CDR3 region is CASRPLAEETQYF. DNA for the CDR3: TGTGCCAGCAGGCCTCTAGCGGAAGAGACCCAGTACTTC.

The CDR3 reads CSARSGRKEQYF. The CDR3 region has the DNA TGCAGTGCTAGATCCGGCAGGAAGGAGCAGTACTTC. This chain joins TRBV20-1 and TRBJ2-7; D uncertain. Trimming stripped 2 bases from V and 7 bases from J, with 12 bases between. The germline gives CDR1 DFQATT, CDR2 SNEGSKA (reference sequence). The CDR3 runs to 12 residues.

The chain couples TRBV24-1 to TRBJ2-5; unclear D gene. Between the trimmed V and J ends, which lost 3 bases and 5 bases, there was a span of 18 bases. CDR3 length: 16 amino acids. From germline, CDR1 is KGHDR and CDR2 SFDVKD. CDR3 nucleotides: TGTGCCACCAGTGATCCCGAGCCCAGTTTAGGGGAGACCCAGTACTTC. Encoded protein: CATSDPEPSLGETQYF.

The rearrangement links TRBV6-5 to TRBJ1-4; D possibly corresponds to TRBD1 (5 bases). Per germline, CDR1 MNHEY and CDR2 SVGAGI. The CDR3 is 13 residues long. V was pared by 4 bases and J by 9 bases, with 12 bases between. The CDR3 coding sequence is TGTGCCAGCAGTTTCTTAGGGGACCAAAAACTGTTTTTT. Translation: CASSFLGDQKLFF.

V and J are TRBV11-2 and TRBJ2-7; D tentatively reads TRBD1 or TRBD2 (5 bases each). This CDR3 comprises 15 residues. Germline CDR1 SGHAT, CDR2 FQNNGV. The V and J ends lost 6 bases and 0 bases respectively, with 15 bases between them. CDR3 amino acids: CASRSPGRGSYEQYF. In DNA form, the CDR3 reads TGTGCCAGCAGGAGCCCGGGACGGGGCTCCTACGAGCAGTACTTC. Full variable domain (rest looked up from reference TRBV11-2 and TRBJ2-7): EAGVAQSPRYKIIEKRQSVAFWCNPISGHATLYWYQQILGQGPKLLIQFQNNGVVDDSQLPKDRFSAERLKGVDSTLKIQPAKLEDSAVYLCASRSPGRGSYEQYFGPGTRLTVT.

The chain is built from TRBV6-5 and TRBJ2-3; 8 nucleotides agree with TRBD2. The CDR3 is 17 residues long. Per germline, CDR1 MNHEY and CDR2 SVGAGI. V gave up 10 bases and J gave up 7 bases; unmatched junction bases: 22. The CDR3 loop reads CATQPVGGSGMGNTQYF. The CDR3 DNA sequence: TGTGCCACACAACCTGTGGGTGGTAGCGGGATGGGGAATACGCAGTATTTT.

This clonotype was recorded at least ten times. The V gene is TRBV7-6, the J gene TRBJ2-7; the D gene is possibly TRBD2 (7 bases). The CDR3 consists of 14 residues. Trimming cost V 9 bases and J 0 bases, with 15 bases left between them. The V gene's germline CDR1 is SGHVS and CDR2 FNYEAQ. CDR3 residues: CASSRGGSSYEQYF. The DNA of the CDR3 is TGTGCCAGTTCGAGGGGGGGCTCCTCCTACGAGCAGTACTTC.

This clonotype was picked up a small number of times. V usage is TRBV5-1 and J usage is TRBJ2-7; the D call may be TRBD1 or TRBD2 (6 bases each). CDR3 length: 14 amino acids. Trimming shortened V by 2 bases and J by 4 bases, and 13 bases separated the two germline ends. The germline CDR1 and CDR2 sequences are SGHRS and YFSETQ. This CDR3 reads CASSLEKGGYEQYF. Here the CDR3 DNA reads TGCGCCAGCAGCTTAGAGAAGGGGGGATACGAGCAGTACTTC. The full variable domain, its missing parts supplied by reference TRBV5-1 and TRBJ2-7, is KAGVTQTPRYLIKTRGQQVTLSCSPISGHRSVSWYQQTPGQGLQFLFEYFSETQRNKGNFPGRFSGRQFSNSRSEMNVSTLELGDSALYLCASSLEKGGYEQYFGPGTRLTVT.

The DNA of the CDR3 is TGTGCCAGCAGGGGGGCTATTGGCTACACCTTC. As protein: CASRGAIGYTF. The rearrangement links TRBV3-1 to TRBJ1-2, with D possibly being TRBD1 (6 bases). The germline V and J ends were trimmed by 6 bases and 7 bases, with 9 bases remaining between them. CDR1 is LGHDT, CDR2 YNNKEL, per germline (reference sequence). The CDR3 totals 11 residues.

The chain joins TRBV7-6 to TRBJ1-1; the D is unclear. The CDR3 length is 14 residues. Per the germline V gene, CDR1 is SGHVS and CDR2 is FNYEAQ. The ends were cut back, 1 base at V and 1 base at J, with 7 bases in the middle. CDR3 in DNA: TGTGCCAGCAGCTTAGAGCGGAAGAACACTGAAGCTTTCTTT. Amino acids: CASSLERKNTEAFF.

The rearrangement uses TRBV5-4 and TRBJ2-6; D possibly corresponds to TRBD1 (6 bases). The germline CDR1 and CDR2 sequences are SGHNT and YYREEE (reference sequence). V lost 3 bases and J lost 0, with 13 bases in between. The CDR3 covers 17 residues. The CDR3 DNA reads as TGTGCCAGCAGCTCATCATGGGGGCACTCTGGGGCCAACGTCCTGACTTTC. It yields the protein CASSSSWGHSGANVLTF. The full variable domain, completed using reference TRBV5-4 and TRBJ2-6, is ETGVTQSPTHLIKTRGQQVTLRCSSQSGHNTVSWYQQALGQGPQFIFQYYREEENGRGNFPPRFSGLQFPNYSSELNVNALELDDSALYLCASSSSWGHSGANVLTFGAGSRLTVL.

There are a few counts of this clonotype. DNA of the CDR3: TGTGCCAGCAGCTTAAATATTCCCTACGAGCAGTACTTC. Translation: CASSLNIPYEQYF. The chain employs TRBV11-1 and TRBJ2-7; D not certain. Per germline, CDR1 SGHAT and CDR2 FQDESV (reference sequence). V lost 2 bases to trimming and J lost 2 bases, with 7 bases between them. This CDR3 contains 13 residues.

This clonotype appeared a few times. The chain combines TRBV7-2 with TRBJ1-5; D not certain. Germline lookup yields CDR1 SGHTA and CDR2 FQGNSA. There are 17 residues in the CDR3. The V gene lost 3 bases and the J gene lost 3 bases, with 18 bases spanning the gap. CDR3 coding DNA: TGTGCCAGCAGCTTCCAACCCCGTCCGGGGTACAATCAGCCCCAGCATTTT. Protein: CASSFQPRPGYNQPQHF.

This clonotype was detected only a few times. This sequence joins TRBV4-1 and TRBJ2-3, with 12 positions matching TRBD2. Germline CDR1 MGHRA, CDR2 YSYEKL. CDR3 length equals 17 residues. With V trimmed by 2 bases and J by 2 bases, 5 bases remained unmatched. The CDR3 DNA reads TGCGCCAGCAGCCAAAAATCTAGCGGGGGGGACACAGATACGCAGTATTTT. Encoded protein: CASSQKSSGGDTDTQYF.

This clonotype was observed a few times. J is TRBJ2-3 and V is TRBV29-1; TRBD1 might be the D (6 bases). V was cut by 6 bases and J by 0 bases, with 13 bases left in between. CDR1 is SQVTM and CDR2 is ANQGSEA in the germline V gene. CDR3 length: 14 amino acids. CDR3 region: CSVARGTSTDTQYF. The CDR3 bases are TGCAGCGTCGCCAGGGGAACTAGCACAGATACGCAGTATTTT.

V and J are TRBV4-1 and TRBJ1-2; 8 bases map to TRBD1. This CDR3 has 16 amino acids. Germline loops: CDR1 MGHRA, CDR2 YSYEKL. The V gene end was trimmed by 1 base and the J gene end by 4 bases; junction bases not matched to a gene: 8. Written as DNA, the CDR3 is TGCGCCAGCAGCCAAGCGGGACAGGTTGAGGGCTATGGCTACACCTTC. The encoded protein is CASSQAGQVEGYGYTF.

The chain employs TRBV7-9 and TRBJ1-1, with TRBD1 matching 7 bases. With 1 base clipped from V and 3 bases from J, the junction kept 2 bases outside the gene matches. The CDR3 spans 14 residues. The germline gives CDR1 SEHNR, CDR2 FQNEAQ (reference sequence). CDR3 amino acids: CASSLVQGHTEAFF. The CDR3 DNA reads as TGTGCCAGCAGCTTAGTACAGGGGCACACTGAAGCTTTCTTT.

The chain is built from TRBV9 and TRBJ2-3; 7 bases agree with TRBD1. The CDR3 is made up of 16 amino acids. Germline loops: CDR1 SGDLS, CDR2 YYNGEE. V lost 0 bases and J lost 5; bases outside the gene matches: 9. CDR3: CASSVGGTRGKDTQYF. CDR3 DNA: TGTGCCAGCAGCGTAGGAGGCACCAGGGGGAAAGATACGCAGTATTTT.